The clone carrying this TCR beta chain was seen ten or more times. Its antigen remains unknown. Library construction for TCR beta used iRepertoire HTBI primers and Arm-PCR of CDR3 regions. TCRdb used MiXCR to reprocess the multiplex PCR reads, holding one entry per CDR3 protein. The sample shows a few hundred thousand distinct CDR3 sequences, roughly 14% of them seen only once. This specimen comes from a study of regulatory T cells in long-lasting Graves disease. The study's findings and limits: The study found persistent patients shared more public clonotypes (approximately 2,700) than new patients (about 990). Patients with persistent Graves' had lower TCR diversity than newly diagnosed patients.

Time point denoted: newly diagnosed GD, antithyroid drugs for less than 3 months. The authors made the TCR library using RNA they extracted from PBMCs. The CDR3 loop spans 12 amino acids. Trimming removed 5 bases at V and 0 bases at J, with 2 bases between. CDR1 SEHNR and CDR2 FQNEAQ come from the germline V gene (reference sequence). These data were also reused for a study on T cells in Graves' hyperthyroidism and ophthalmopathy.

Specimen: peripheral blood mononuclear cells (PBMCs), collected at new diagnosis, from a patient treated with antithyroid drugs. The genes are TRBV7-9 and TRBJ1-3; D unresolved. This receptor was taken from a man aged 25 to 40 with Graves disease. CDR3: CASSTSGNTIYF. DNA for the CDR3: TGTGCCAGCAGCACCTCTGGAAACACCATATATTTT. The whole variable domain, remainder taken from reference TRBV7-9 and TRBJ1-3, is DTGVSQNPRHKITKRGQNVTFRCDPISEHNRLYWYRQTLGQGPEFLTYFQNEAQLEKSRLLSDRFSAERPKGSFSTLEIQRTEQGDSAMYLCASSTSGNTIYFGEGSWLTVV.